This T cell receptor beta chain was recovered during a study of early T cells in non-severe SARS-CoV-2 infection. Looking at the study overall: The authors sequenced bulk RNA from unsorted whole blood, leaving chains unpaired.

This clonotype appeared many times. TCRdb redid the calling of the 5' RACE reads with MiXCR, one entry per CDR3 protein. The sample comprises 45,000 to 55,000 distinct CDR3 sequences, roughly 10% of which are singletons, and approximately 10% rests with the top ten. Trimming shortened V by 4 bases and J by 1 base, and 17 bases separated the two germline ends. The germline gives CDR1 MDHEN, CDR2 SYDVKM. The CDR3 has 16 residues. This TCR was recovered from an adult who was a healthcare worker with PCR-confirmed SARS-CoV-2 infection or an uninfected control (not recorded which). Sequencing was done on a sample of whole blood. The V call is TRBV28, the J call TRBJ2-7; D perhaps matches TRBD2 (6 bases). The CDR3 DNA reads TGTGCCAGCAGTTCCCCGGGTGCGGGGACTTCCTACGAGCAGTACTTC. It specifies CASSSPGAGTSYEQYF.